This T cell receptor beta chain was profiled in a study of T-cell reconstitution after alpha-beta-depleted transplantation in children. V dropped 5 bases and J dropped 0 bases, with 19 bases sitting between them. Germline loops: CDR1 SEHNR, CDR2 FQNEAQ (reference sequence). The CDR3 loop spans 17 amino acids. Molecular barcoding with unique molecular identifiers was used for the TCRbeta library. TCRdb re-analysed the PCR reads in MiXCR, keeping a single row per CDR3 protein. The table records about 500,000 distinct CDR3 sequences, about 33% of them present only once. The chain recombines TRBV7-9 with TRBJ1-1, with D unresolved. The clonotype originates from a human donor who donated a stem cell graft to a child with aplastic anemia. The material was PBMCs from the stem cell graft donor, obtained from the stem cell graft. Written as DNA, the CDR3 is TGTGCCAGCAGCCAACCCGGGGTCAGCTACATGAACACTGAAGCTTTCTTT. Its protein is CASSQPGVSYMNTEAFF. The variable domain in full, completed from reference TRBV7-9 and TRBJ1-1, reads DTGVSQNPRHKITKRGQNVTFRCDPISEHNRLYWYRQTLGQGPEFLTYFQNEAQLEKSRLLSDRFSAERPKGSFSTLEIQRTEQGDSAMYLCASSQPGVSYMNTEAFFGQGTRLTVV.